This T cell receptor beta chain stems from a study of blood T cell repertoires in COVID-19. Study information: The origin of the acute and convalescent COVID-19 samples was the United States, Italy and Spain.

Germline V CDR1 and CDR2: SGHRS, YFSETQ. This CDR3 region has 16 residues. The ends lost 4 bases at V and 2 bases at J; junction bases unmatched: 12. In the original processing: Nucleated cell counts were estimated from reference gene primer amplification. TCRdb's table, derived via immunoSEQ multiplex PCR, lists solely in-frame clones and lacks some. From that table come the V and J calls and clone size; the DNA was used to work out D and trimming. The top ten clones hold about a tenth of a sample with 150,000 to 200,000 clones, about 83% of them seen once. In Seattle, patients joined the study during active infection and were tracked longitudinally.

The receptor was derived from a woman in her seventies with COVID-19, enrolled during active disease. Material for sequencing was peripheral blood. The chain has TRBV5-1 and TRBJ2-7; 7 bases line up with TRBD2. The CDR3 sequence is CASSRAGEGRTYEQYF. The CDR3 nucleotides are TGCGCCAGCAGCCGCGCGGGGGAGGGGCGGACCTACGAGCAGTACTTC.